This T cell receptor beta chain was captured by sequencing in a study of PD-1 blockade in classical Hodgkin lymphoma. The patients all showed relapse after autologous stem cell transplantation, while their brentuximab vedotin exposure varied. Germline assignment: CDR1 SGHDT and CDR2 YYEEEE. The V and J ends lost 4 bases and 2 bases, in that order; junction bases with no gene match: 6. This CDR3 is built from 15 residues. Libraries were prepared by immunoSEQ multiplex PCR; TCRdb keeps only in-frame clonotypes and omits some of them. The table lists over 7,000 clones, approximately 80% of them singletons.

J is TRBJ2-5 and V is TRBV5-6; TRBD2 aligns across 9 bases. The starting material was peripheral blood mononuclear cells (PBMCs), obtained before the second cycle of nivolumab. The sequence was obtained from a human donor with classical Hodgkin lymphoma. The CDR3, as DNA: TGTGCCAGCAGCCTGAGGACTAGCGTACAAGAGACCCAGTACTTC. This gives the protein CASSLRTSVQETQYF.